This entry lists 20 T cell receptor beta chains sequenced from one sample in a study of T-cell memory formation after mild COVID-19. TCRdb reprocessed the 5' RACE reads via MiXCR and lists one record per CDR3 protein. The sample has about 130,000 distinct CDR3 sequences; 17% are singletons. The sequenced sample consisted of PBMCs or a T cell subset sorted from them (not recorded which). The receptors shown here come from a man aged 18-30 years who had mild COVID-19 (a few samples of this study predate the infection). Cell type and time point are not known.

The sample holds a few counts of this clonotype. CDR3 loop: CSVKGGASNTGELFF. CDR3 nucleotides: TGCAGCGTAAAAGGGGGGGCTTCGAACACCGGGGAGCTGTTTTTT. The V gene is TRBV29-1, the J gene TRBJ2-2; D is perhaps TRBD2 (7 bases). Trimming pared 6 bases from V and 0 bases from J, leaving 14 bases between. The length of the CDR3 is 15 residues. The germline CDR1 and CDR2 sequences are SQVTM and ANQGSEA.

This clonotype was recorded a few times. CDR3 sequence reads: CAWITRDRASTDTQYF. The CDR3 coding sequence is TGTGCCTGGATCACCCGGGACCGGGCGAGCACAGATACGCAGTATTTT. V usage is TRBV30 and J usage is TRBJ2-3; D may correspond to TRBD1 or TRBD2 (5 bases each). The CDR3 is 16 amino acids. V lost 4 bases, J lost 0 bases, and 17 bases lay in between. CDR1 GTSNPN and CDR2 SVGIG come from the germline V gene (reference sequence).

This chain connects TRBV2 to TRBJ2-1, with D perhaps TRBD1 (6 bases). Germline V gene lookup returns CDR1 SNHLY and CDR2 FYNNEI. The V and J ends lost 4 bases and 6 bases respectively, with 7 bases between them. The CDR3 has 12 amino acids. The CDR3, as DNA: TGTGCCAGCAGTGTAGGGGGCAATGAGCAGTTCTTC. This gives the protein CASSVGGNEQFF.

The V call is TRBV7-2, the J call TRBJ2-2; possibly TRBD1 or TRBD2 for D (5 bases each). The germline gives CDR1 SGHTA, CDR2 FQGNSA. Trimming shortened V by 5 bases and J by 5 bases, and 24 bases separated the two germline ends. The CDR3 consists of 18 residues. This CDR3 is CASSPTGARRISTGELFF. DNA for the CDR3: TGTGCCAGCAGCCCCACCGGGGCCAGAAGAATCTCAACCGGGGAGCTGTTTTTT.

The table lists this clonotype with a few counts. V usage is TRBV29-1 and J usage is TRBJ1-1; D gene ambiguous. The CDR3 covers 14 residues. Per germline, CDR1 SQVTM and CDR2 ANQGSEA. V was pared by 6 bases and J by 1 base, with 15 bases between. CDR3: CSVEGRRANTEAFF. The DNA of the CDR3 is TGCAGCGTCGAGGGCAGGAGGGCGAACACTGAAGCTTTCTTT.

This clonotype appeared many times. The CDR3 nucleotides are TGCGCCAGCAGCCAGTTCGACAGGGGAAATTCACCCCTCCACTTT. Its protein is CASSQFDRGNSPLHF. The chain combines TRBV5-1 with TRBJ1-6; TRBD1 aligns across 8 bases. Trimming removed 4 bases from V and 7 bases from J; junction bases left unmatched: 7. Germline assignment: CDR1 SGHRS and CDR2 YFSETQ. The length of the CDR3 is 15 residues.

DNA of the CDR3: TGTGCCAGCAGCGATTATCAGGACTCCTACGAGCAGTACGTC. It yields the protein CASSDYQDSYEQYV. V is TRBV6-2 or TRBV6-3 and J is TRBJ2-7; no reliable D call. Trimming took 6 bases from V and 0 from J, leaving 12 bases between them. The CDR3 is 14 residues long. Per the germline V gene, CDR1 is MNHEY and CDR2 is SVGEGT.

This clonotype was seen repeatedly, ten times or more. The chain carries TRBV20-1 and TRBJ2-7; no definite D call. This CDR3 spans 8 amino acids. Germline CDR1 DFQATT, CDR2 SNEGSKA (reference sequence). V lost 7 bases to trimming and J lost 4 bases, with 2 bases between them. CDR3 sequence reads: CSVYEQYV. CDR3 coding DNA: TGCAGTGTTTACGAGCAGTACGTC.

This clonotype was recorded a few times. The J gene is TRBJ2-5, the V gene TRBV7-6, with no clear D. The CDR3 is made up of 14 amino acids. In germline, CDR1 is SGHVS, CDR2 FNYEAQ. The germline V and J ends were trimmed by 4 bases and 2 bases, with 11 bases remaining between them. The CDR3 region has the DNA TGTGCCAGCAGCTCTAGGGTAGGGCAAGAGACCCAGTACTTC. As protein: CASSSRVGQETQYF.

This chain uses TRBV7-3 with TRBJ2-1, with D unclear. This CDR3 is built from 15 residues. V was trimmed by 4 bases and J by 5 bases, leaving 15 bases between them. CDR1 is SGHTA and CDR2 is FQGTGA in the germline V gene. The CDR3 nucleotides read TGTGCCAGCAGCTCGTTCGGAAAGCAAGACAATGAGCAGTTCTTC. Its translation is CASSSFGKQDNEQFF.

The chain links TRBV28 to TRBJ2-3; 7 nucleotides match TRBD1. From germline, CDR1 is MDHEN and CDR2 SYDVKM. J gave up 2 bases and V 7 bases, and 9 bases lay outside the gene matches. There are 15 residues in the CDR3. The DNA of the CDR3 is TGTGCCAGCAAGGGGTTCAGGGGGTCCACAGATACGCAGTATTTT. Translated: CASKGFRGSTDTQYF.

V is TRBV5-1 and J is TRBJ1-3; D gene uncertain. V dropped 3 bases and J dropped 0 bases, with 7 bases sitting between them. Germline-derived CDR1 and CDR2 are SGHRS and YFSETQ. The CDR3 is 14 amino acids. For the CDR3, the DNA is TGCGCCAGCAGCTCAACGGCCTCTGGAAACACCATATATTTT. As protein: CASSSTASGNTIYF.

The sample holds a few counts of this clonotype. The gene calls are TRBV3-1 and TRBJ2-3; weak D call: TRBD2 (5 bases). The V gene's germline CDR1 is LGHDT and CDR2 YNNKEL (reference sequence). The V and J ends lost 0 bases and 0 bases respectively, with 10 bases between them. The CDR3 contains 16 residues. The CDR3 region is CASSQDWRGSTDTQYF. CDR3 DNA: TGTGCCAGCAGCCAAGATTGGCGAGGGAGCACAGATACGCAGTATTTT.

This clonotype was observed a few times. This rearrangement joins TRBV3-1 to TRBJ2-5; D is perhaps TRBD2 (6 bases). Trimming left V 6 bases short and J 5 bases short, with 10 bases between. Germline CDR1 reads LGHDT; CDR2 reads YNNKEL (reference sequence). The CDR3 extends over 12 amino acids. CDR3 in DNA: TGTGCCAGCAGGGGACTGGGGGAGACCCAGTACTTC. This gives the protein CASRGLGETQYF.

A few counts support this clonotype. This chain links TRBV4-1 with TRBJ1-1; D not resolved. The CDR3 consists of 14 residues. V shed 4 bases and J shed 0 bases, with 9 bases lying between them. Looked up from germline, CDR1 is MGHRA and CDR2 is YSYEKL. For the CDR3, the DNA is TGCGCCAGCAGCCCGTCAACCTTGAACACTGAAGCTTTCTTT. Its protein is CASSPSTLNTEAFF.

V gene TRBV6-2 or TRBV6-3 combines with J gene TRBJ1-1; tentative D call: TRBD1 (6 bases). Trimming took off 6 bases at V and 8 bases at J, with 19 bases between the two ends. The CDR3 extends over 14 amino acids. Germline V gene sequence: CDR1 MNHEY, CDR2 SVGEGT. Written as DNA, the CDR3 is TGTGCCAGCAGCCAGACCATCCCTCAGGGGGAAGCTTTCTTT. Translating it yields CASSQTIPQGEAFF.

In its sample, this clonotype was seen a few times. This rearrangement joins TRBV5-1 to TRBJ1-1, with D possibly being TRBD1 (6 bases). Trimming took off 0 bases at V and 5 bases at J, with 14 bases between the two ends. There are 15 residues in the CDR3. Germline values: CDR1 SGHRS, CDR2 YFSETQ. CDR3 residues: CASSLVRGLRTEAFF. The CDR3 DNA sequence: TGCGCCAGCAGCTTGGTACGGGGGCTAAGGACTGAAGCTTTCTTT. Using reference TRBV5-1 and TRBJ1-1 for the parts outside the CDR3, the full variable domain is KAGVTQTPRYLIKTRGQQVTLSCSPISGHRSVSWYQQTPGQGLQFLFEYFSETQRNKGNFPGRFSGRQFSNSRSEMNVSTLELGDSALYLCASSLVRGLRTEAFFGQGTRLTVV.

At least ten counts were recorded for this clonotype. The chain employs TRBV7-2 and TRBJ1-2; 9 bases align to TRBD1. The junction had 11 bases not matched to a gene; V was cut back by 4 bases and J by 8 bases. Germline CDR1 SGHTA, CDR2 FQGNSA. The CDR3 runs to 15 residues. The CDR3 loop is CASSWPPGQGRGYTF. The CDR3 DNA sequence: TGTGCCAGCAGCTGGCCGCCGGGACAGGGCCGCGGCTACACCTTC.

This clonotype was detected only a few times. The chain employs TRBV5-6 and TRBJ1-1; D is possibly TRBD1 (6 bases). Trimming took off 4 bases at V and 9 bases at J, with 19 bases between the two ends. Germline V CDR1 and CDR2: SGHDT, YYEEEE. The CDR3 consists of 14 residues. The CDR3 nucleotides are TGTGCCAGCAGCCCACCCTCGGGGGGGGCCCAAGCTTTCTTT. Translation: CASSPPSGGAQAFF.

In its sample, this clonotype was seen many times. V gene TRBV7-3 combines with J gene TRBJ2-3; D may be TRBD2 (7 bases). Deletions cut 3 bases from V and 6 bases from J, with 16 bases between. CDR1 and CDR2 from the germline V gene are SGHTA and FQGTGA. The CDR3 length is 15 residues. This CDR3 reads CASSLTDGGADTQYF. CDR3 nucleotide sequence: TGTGCCAGCAGCTTGACCGATGGGGGGGCGGATACGCAGTATTTT.